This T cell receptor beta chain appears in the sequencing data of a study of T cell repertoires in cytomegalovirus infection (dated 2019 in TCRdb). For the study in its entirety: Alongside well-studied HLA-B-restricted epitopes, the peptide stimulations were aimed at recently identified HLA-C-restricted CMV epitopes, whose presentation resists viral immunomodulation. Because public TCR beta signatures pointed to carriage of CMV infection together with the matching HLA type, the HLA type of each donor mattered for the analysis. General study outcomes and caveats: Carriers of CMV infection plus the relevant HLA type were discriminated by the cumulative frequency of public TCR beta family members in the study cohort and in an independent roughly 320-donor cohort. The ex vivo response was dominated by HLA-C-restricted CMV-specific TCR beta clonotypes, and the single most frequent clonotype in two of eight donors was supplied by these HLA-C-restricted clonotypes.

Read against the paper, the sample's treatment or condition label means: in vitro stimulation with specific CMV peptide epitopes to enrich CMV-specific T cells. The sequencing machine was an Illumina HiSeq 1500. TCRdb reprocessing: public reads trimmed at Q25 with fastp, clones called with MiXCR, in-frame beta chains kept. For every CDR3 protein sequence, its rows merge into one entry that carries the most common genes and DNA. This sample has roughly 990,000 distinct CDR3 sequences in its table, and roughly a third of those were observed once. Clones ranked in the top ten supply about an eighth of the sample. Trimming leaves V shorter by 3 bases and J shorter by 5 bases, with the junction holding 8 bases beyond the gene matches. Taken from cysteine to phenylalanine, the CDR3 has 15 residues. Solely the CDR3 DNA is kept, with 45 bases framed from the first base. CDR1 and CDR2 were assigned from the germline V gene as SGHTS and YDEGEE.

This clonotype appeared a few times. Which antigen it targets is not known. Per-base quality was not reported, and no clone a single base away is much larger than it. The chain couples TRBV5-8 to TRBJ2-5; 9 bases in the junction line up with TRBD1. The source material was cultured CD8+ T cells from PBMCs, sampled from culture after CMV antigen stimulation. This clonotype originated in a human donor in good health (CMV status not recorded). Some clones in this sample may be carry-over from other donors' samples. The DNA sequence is TGTGCCAGCAGCTCTACGACAGGGGGTCACGAGACCCAGTACTTC. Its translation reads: CASSSTTGGHETQYF.